These T cell receptor beta chains were read from a single sample in a study of T-cell reconstitution after alpha-beta-depleted transplantation in children. Via MiXCR, TCRdb re-called the PCR reads, giving one row per CDR3 protein. The sample holds around 600,000 distinct CDR3 sequences; 20% to 25% are singletons and the top ten take roughly 14%. This sample comprised PBMCs, mostly from graft donor cells, obtained 360 days after TCRalphabeta/CD19-depleted stem cell transplant. These receptors were taken from a boy younger than two who had a stem cell transplant for acute myeloid leukemia, so the T cells may come from the graft donor. Both conserved end residues are part of each CDR3. D genes are given only for firm matches. The listing skips clone size in some rows; elsewhere it reads once, few, many or a size class.

>TRBV20-1|few|-|TRBJ1-1
CSARVWGVGRTEAFF
TGCAGTGCTAGGGTTTGGGGGGTGGGGCGCACTGAAGCTTTCTTT
>TRBV6-1|-|TRBD2|TRBJ2-5
CASSPRTSPWETQYF
TGTGCCAGCAGTCCTAGGACTAGCCCCTGGGAGACCCAGTACTTC
>TRBV12-3/TRBV12-4|many|-|TRBJ1-4
CASRPERGIEKLFF
TGTGCCAGCAGGCCCGAGAGAGGGATTGAAAAACTGTTTTTT
>TRBV11-2|-|-|TRBJ2-2
CASSLEMGAGELFF
TGTGCCAGCAGCTTAGAGATGGGGGCTGGGGAGCTGTTTTTT
>TRBV4-1|many|-|TRBJ1-4
CASSQLTRGEKLFF
TGCGCCAGCAGCCAGTTAACGCGCGGCGAAAAACTGTTTTTT
>TRBV12-3/TRBV12-4|few|-|TRBJ2-5
CASSLRGAGRETQYF
TGTGCCAGCAGTTTAAGGGGGGCCGGTCGAGAGACCCAGTACTTC
>TRBV6-5|-|-|TRBJ1-1
CASSSLFVWGGTEAFF
TGTGCCAGCAGTTCACTGTTCGTCTGGGGGGGCACTGAAGCTTTCTTT
>TRBV19|few|-|TRBJ1-1
CASSIGWGKNTEAFF
TGTGCCAGTAGTATCGGGTGGGGCAAGAACACTGAAGCTTTCTTT
>TRBV24-1|-|TRBD1|TRBJ2-1
CATSAGFGSRTGKNNEQFF
TGTGCCACCAGTGCAGGGTTCGGCTCGAGGACAGGTAAAAACAATGAGCAGTTCTTC
>TRBV10-3|many|-|TRBJ2-1
CAISAGVSYNEQFF
TGTGCCATCAGTGCGGGAGTCTCCTACAATGAGCAGTTCTTC
>TRBV7-9|few|TRBD1|TRBJ2-7
CASSFPTGALPYEQYF
TGTGCCAGCAGCTTCCCCACAGGGGCCCTACCCTACGAGCAGTACTTC
>TRBV4-3|-|-|TRBJ2-5
CASSQDLGLHPETQYF
TGCGCCAGCAGCCAAGATCTCGGGCTCCATCCAGAGACCCAGTACTTC
>TRBV5-1|many|TRBD1|TRBJ1-2
CASSLGQGNNGYTF
TGCGCCAGCAGCTTGGGACAGGGGAATAATGGCTACACCTTC
>TRBV6-5|many|-|TRBJ2-3
CASSFVVSDTQYF
TGTGCCAGCAGTTTCGTTGTGTCGGATACGCAGTATTTT
>TRBV12-3/TRBV12-4|few|TRBD2|TRBJ2-2
CASRPGLAGELFF
TGTGCCAGCAGGCCAGGACTAGCCGGGGAGCTGTTTTTT
>TRBV28|-|TRBD1|TRBJ1-1
CATRGTEAFF
TGTGCCACCAGGGGGACTGAAGCTTTCTTT
>TRBV2|many|-|TRBJ2-4
CASSDDLQHIQYF
TGTGCCAGCAGTGATGATTTGCAGCACATTCAGTACTTC
>TRBV10-3|-|TRBD1|TRBJ1-5
CAISESHRGGNQPQHF
TGTGCCATCAGTGAGTCTCACAGGGGCGGCAATCAGCCCCAGCATTTT
>TRBV6-4|-|TRBD2|TRBJ2-2
CASSEGTRGPGELFF
TGTGCCAGCAGTGAAGGGACTAGGGGTCCCGGGGAGCTGTTTTTT
>TRBV20-1|few|-|TRBJ1-5
CSALRTGRSLLSNQPQHF
TGCAGTGCCCTGCGTACCGGGAGGAGCCTACTTAGCAATCAGCCCCAGCATTTT
>TRBV7-9|-|-|TRBJ2-3
CASSPTTASTDTQYF
TGTGCCAGCAGCCCCACGACCGCTAGCACAGATACGCAGTATTTT
>TRBV2|many|-|TRBJ2-3
CASSDSVRVADTQYF
TGTGCCAGCAGTGATTCGGTCAGGGTGGCAGATACGCAGTATTTT
>TRBV6-1|-|-|TRBJ1-1
CASSEIFRGDTEAFF
TGTGCCAGCAGTGAAATATTCCGGGGGGACACTGAAGCTTTCTTT
>TRBV20-1|-|TRBD2|TRBJ2-1
CSARGTRGYNEQFF
TGCAGTGCTCGGGGGACTAGAGGGTACAATGAGCAGTTCTTC
>TRBV20-1|-|-|TRBJ2-1
CSRPGDTIYNEQFF
TGCAGTCGCCCGGGGGACACTATATACAATGAGCAGTTCTTC
>TRBV20-1|-|-|TRBJ2-7
CSARALDSYEQYF
TGCAGTGCTAGAGCCCTTGACTCCTACGAGCAGTACTTC
>TRBV20-1|-|-|TRBJ1-2
CSARAGPLGGYTF
TGCAGTGCTAGAGCAGGCCCTTTGGGTGGCTACACCTTC
>TRBV29-1|few|TRBD1|TRBJ2-5
CSVGQGAGETQYF
TGCAGCGTTGGACAGGGGGCTGGAGAGACCCAGTACTTC
>TRBV20-1|-|-|TRBJ2-7
CSVIIASWGSYEQYF
TGCAGTGTCATAATCGCAAGCTGGGGATCCTACGAGCAGTACTTC
>TRBV7-9|many|-|TRBJ2-7
CASSSFVKGSGEQYF
TGTGCCAGCAGCTCATTCGTAAAGGGATCAGGCGAGCAGTACTTC
>TRBV6-2/TRBV6-3|-|-|TRBJ2-2
CASSYVLGGGTIINTGELFF
TGTGCCAGCAGTTACGTTCTGGGCGGCGGGACCATTATTAACACCGGGGAGCTGTTTTTT
>TRBV7-9|few|-|TRBJ2-5
CASSLVGVGRETQYF
TGTGCCAGCAGCTTAGTTGGTGTGGGAAGGGAGACCCAGTACTTC
>TRBV12-3/TRBV12-4|-|-|TRBJ1-5
CASTPWGEQPQHF
TGTGCCAGCACCCCCTGGGGGGAGCAGCCCCAGCATTTT
>TRBV15|-|TRBD1|TRBJ2-7
CATSRDSWGQSYEQYF
TGTGCCACCAGCAGAGATAGTTGGGGACAGTCCTACGAGCAGTACTTC
>TRBV20-1|few|TRBD1|TRBJ1-5
CSAPPNAGTGVRQPQHF
TGCAGTGCTCCTCCCAACGCCGGGACAGGGGTGAGGCAGCCCCAGCATTTT
>TRBV11-2|few|TRBD1|TRBJ2-2
CASLDYKGQVPGELFF
TGTGCCAGCCTGGACTACAAGGGACAGGTCCCCGGGGAGCTGTTTTTT
>TRBV6-6|few|-|TRBJ1-2
CASSYRRSYGYTF
TGTGCCAGCAGTTATCGTCGGAGCTATGGCTACACCTTC
>TRBV6-5|many|TRBD2|TRBJ2-1
CASSYTIAGSSYNEQFF
TGTGCCAGCAGTTACACCATAGCGGGGAGCTCCTACAATGAGCAGTTCTTC
>TRBV6-5|few|TRBD1|TRBJ1-1
CASRSRQGWRAFF
TGTGCCAGCAGATCGCGACAGGGATGGAGGGCTTTCTTT
>TRBV10-3|-|-|TRBJ1-2
CAISELIPAGYTF
TGTGCCATCAGTGAGTTGATCCCGGCGGGCTACACCTTC